Sequencing of this TCR beta chain was carried out in a study of blood T cell repertoires in COVID-19. Study-wide background: Donors of Cohort 3 who recovered were those that had two negative PCRs, clearance, or symptom resolution.

Germline lookup yields CDR1 SGHNT and CDR2 YYREEE (reference sequence). There are 17 residues in the CDR3. The V and J ends lost 3 bases and 8 bases, in that order; junction bases with no gene match: 16. The protocol was immunoSEQ multiplex PCR, while the TCRdb copy is restricted to in-frame clones and leaves out a portion. This table holds approximately 140,000 clones, 84% found once. The age range of participants was 18 to 89 years, with residence in roughly 25 US areas. Membership in each cohort depended on participant-reported clinical history. The receptor was isolated from a man aged 50 to 60 in a cohort exposed to, infected with or recovered from COVID-19 (not recorded which). The chain carries TRBV5-4 and TRBJ2-3; 9 positions match TRBD2. Specimen: PBMCs or T cells enriched from blood (not recorded which). The CDR3 spells CASSSAEAGGGLGTQYF. CDR3 in DNA: TGTGCCAGCAGCTCCGCGGAGGCGGGGGGGGGCTTGGGTACGCAGTATTTT.